This T cell receptor beta chain is drawn from a study of a mutant IDH1 vaccine in newly diagnosed glioma. Study conclusions and caveats: Pseudoprogression appeared unlinked to shifts in leading peripheral T cell clonotypes. Among patients, 93.3% showed immune responses induced by the vaccine.

About this clone itself: What it binds is unknown.

The protocol was immunoSEQ multiplex PCR, while the TCRdb copy is restricted to in-frame clones and leaves out a portion. Altogether about 32,000 clones are present, roughly 77% being singletons, with the ten largest covering roughly 3.2%. Trimming stripped 2 bases from V and 4 bases from J, with 20 bases between. Germline loops: CDR1 MGHRA, CDR2 YSYEKL. The CDR3 is 17 amino acids. Time point described: week 35, safety follow-up. With topical imiquimod, each dose of the vaccine consisted of 300 ug of mutant IDH1 20-mer peptide. Patients came in for eight vaccinations, in weeks 1, 3, 5, 7, 11, 15, 19 and 23. New WHO grade 3 or 4 astrocytomas that were IDH1-mutant and ATRX-lost occurred in the donors.

The V call is TRBV4-1, the J call TRBJ1-2; maybe TRBD1 (5 bases). Specimen: PBMCs, collected from a glioma patient whose treatment included an IDH1 peptide vaccine. This sequence was found in a man between 35 and 55 years old with glioma. Some clones in this sample may be carry-over from other donors' samples. This CDR3 reads CASSQLGVGRDLYGYTF. CDR3 nucleotide sequence: TGCGCCAGCAGCCAACTTGGGGTGGGCAGGGATCTCTATGGCTACACCTTC.